Listed below are T cell receptor beta chains from one sample, sequenced in a study of shared clonotypes between healthy human individuals. Some clones are missing from TCRdb's copy, which holds only in-frame ones; the method was immunoSEQ multiplex PCR. The sample includes some 2 million clones, roughly 96% of them seen just once. The sequencing sample was made of naive CD4+ T cells sorted from blood. Receptors were obtained from a man between 18 and 29 years old in good health. CDR3s include the opening cysteine and the closing phenylalanine or tryptophan. The D gene is left open where the match is weak. Clone size is stated in some rows and not others, as once, few, many or a class when expanded.

size	D	V	J	CDR3	DNA
few	.	TRBV7-9	TRBJ2-3	CASSLALGTDTQYF	TGTGCCAGCAGCTTAGCGCTGGGAACAGATACGCAGTATTTT
.	TRBD2	TRBV7-9	TRBJ2-3	CASSLGAGEVDTQYF	TGTGCCAGCAGCCTCGGGGCGGGGGAGGTAGATACGCAGTATTTT
.	.	TRBV27	TRBJ1-5	CASSYRGSQPQHF	TGTGCCAGCAGTTACAGAGGGAGCCAGCCCCAGCATTTT
once	.	TRBV27	TRBJ1-5	CASSGQLENQPQHF	TGTGCCAGCAGCGGGCAATTGGAGAATCAGCCCCAGCATTTT
.	.	TRBV28	TRBJ1-5	CASSPVSNNQPQHF	TGTGCCAGCAGTCCAGTCAGTAACAATCAGCCCCAGCATTTT
.	.	TRBV18	TRBJ1-4	CASSRLNEKLFF	TGTGCCAGCTCACGACTAAATGAAAAACTGTTTTTT
.	.	TRBV7-8	TRBJ1-4	CASSLATGEKLFF	TGTGCCAGCAGCTTAGCGACAGGTGAAAAACTGTTTTTT
once	.	TRBV5-4	TRBJ2-7	CASSISQGYEQYF	TGTGCCAGCAGCATATCCCAAGGGTACGAGCAGTACTTC
.	TRBD2	TRBV7-2	TRBJ2-5	CASSLSGTKETQYF	TGTGCCAGCAGCTTAAGCGGGACGAAAGAGACCCAGTACTTC
.	.	TRBV18	TRBJ2-2	CASSTKANTGELFF	TGTGCCAGCTCCACCAAGGCGAACACCGGGGAGCTGTTTTTT
once	TRBD1	TRBV5-1	TRBJ1-2	CASSWDRGQQDYGYTF	TGCGCCAGCAGCTGGGACAGGGGGCAGCAGGACTATGGCTACACCTTC
few	.	TRBV29-1	TRBJ1-1	CSVAGQMNTEAFF	TGCAGCGTTGCCGGACAGATGAACACTGAAGCTTTCTTT
.	TRBD2	TRBV4-3	TRBJ2-3	CASSQAISGSFNTQYF	TGCGCCAGCAGCCAAGCAATCAGCGGGAGTTTTAATACGCAGTATTTT
.	.	TRBV4-3	TRBJ1-3	CASSQTPGSSSGNTIYF	TGCGCCAGCAGCCAGACACCGGGTTCAAGCTCTGGAAACACCATATATTTT
.	.	TRBV6-4	TRBJ1-1	CASSLELNTEAFF	TGTGCCAGCAGTCTCGAGCTAAACACTGAAGCTTTCTTT
.	.	TRBV19	TRBJ1-1	CASQRDRRNTEAFF	TGTGCCAGTCAACGAGACAGAAGGAACACTGAAGCTTTCTTT
once	.	TRBV27	TRBJ1-6	CASSLGRTVGSPLHF	TGTGCCAGCAGTTTAGGACGAACGGTTGGATCACCCCTCCACTTT
.	TRBD2	TRBV30	TRBJ2-1	CAWSEGLAALNEQFF	TGTGCCTGGAGTGAGGGACTAGCGGCCCTCAATGAGCAGTTCTTC
.	.	TRBV7-2	TRBJ1-2	CASSLGGGWSYGYTF	TGTGCCAGCAGCTTAGGGGGCGGGTGGAGCTATGGCTACACCTTC
once	.	TRBV28	TRBJ1-2	CASSPGDGPYGYTF	TGTGCCAGCAGTCCCGGGGACGGCCCCTATGGCTACACCTTC
.	TRBD2	TRBV4-1	TRBJ2-7	CASGLAGGYEQYF	TGCGCCAGTGGACTAGCGGGAGGTTACGAGCAGTACTTC
.	TRBD2	TRBV7-9	TRBJ2-1	CASSRKRLAGVYNEQFF	TGTGCCAGCAGTCGTAAAAGACTAGCGGGAGTATACAATGAGCAGTTCTTC
.	.	TRBV19	TRBJ2-3	CASNGKGGTDTQYF	TGTGCCAGTAATGGGAAGGGAGGAACAGATACGCAGTATTTT
.	.	TRBV4-3	TRBJ2-1	CASSQDLAAYNEQFF	TGCGCCAGCAGCCAAGATTTGGCAGCCTACAATGAGCAGTTCTTC
.	.	TRBV7-3	TRBJ1-6	CASSQLGDSNSPLHF	TGTGCCAGCAGCCAATTGGGGGACTCTAATTCACCCCTCCACTTT
.	.	TRBV6-5	TRBJ1-2	CASSARDTYGYTF	TGTGCCAGCAGTGCCCGGGACACCTATGGCTACACCTTC
.	TRBD1	TRBV5-1	TRBJ1-2	CASSVTGSNYGYTF	TGCGCCAGCAGCGTGACAGGGAGTAACTATGGCTACACCTTC
.	TRBD1	TRBV5-1	TRBJ2-1	CASSLRQGDSYNEQFF	TGCGCCAGCAGCTTAAGACAGGGAGACTCCTACAATGAGCAGTTCTTC
.	.	TRBV6-1	TRBJ1-1	CASSENPGHLTEAFF	TGTGCCAGCAGTGAAAACCCGGGACATCTTACCGAAGCTTTCTTT
.	.	TRBV6-5	TRBJ2-7	CASSYIGGGSYEQYF	TGTGCCAGCAGTTACATCGGTGGAGGGTCCTACGAGCAGTACTTC
.	.	TRBV7-9	TRBJ2-5	CASSPMGEVTQYF	TGTGCCAGCAGCCCTATGGGGGAGGTGACCCAGTACTTC
.	.	TRBV29-1	TRBJ2-3	CSAEGGSPDTQYF	TGCAGCGCCGAGGGGGGGAGTCCAGATACGCAGTATTTT
.	TRBD1	TRBV27	TRBJ1-2	CASSFSDRGIYGYTF	TGTGCCAGCAGTTTTTCGGACAGGGGCATCTATGGCTACACCTTC
.	.	TRBV5-1	TRBJ1-2	CASSPTRDGLGGYTF	TGCGCCAGCAGCCCTACTCGGGACGGTCTCGGTGGCTACACCTTC
.	.	TRBV18	TRBJ1-5	CASSLNSNQPQHF	TGTGCCAGCTCACTGAATAGCAATCAGCCCCAGCATTTT
.	TRBD1	TRBV5-1	TRBJ2-7	CASSSQGSYEQYF	TGCGCCAGCAGCTCACAGGGGTCCTACGAGCAGTACTTC
.	.	TRBV30	TRBJ1-2	CAYQGYGYTF	TGTGCCTATCAAGGCTATGGCTACACCTTC
.	TRBD2	TRBV18	TRBJ2-3	CASSPLAGGFADTQYF	TGTGCCAGCTCACCACTAGCGGGAGGCTTTGCAGATACGCAGTATTTT
.	TRBD2	TRBV18	TRBJ2-3	CASSPPSGGITDTQYF	TGTGCCAGCTCACCACCCAGCGGGGGAATCACAGATACGCAGTATTTT
many	TRBD1	TRBV10-1	TRBJ1-1	CASRPGTANTEAFF	TGCGCCAGCAGACCTGGGACAGCCAACACTGAAGCTTTCTTT
.	.	TRBV15	TRBJ2-7	CATSRGGIGGKYEQYF	TGTGCCACCAGCAGGGGGGGAATAGGCGGGAAATACGAGCAGTACTTC
.	TRBD1	TRBV6-5	TRBJ2-2	CASSPDRVGTGELFF	TGTGCCAGCAGCCCCGACAGGGTCGGCACCGGGGAGCTGTTTTTT
once	.	TRBV4-2	TRBJ2-3	CASSQRPWGETDTQYF	TGTGCCAGCAGCCAGAGACCCTGGGGAGAGACAGATACGCAGTATTTT
.	.	TRBV10-3	TRBJ2-1	CAISDSRTYNEQFF	TGTGCCATCAGTGACAGCCGGACCTACAATGAGCAGTTCTTC
.	TRBD1	TRBV30	TRBJ1-5	CAWSVRGTGGDQPQHF	TGTGCCTGGAGTGTACGAGGGACAGGGGGCGATCAGCCCCAGCATTTT
once	.	TRBV7-2	TRBJ1-2	CASSLDYSTYGYTF	TGTGCCAGCAGCTTAGATTACAGTACTTATGGCTACACCTTC
once	.	TRBV5-4	TRBJ2-5	CASSLAGTLYF	TGTGCCAGCAGCTTGGCCGGGACACTGTACTTC
once	TRBD1	TRBV5-8	TRBJ1-6	CASSEGQYNSPLHF	TGTGCCAGCAGCGAGGGACAGTATAATTCACCCCTCCACTTT
.	TRBD1	TRBV18	TRBJ2-4	CASSPPGQEAGKNIQYF	TGTGCCAGCTCACCACCGGGACAGGAGGCAGGCAAAAACATTCAGTACTTC
once	.	TRBV7-3	TRBJ2-3	CASSSLLTDTQYF	TGTGCCAGCAGCTCCCTACTCACAGATACGCAGTATTTT
.	.	TRBV7-9	TRBJ1-1	CASSEMGSPGTEAFF	TGTGCCAGCAGCGAGATGGGGAGCCCCGGGACTGAAGCTTTCTTT